This T cell receptor (beta chain) was obtained from a study of T cells in Graves' hyperthyroidism and ophthalmopathy. Clinicians diagnosed patients from clinical symptoms, serum thyroxine and TRAb, thyroid ultrasound and orbital computed tomography. The germline gives CDR1 SGHDN, CDR2 FVKESK. V lost 4 bases and J 8 bases, leaving 14 bases between the germline ends. The CDR3 runs to 13 residues. The source material, RNA transcripts, was used to amplify TCR beta CDR3 regions. Primed by the HTBI set, a first-round RT-PCR was run on the TCR CDR3. TCRdb redid the calling of the multiplex PCR reads with MiXCR, one entry per CDR3 protein. The table shows around 290,000 distinct CDR3 sequences, with roughly 15% occurring only once. As for this clonotype: Antigen specificity is unknown.

Study conclusions and caveats: For ophthalmopathy, model prediction preceded onset by a median around 7 months.

V gene TRBV14 combines with J gene TRBJ1-2, with D unclear. This receptor was identified in a woman in her thirties or forties with Graves' hyperthyroidism. The sample comprised blood. The CDR3 DNA is TGTGCCAGCAGCCGCGCGGGCGCGCTCGGCTACACCTTC. Amino acids: CASSRAGALGYTF.